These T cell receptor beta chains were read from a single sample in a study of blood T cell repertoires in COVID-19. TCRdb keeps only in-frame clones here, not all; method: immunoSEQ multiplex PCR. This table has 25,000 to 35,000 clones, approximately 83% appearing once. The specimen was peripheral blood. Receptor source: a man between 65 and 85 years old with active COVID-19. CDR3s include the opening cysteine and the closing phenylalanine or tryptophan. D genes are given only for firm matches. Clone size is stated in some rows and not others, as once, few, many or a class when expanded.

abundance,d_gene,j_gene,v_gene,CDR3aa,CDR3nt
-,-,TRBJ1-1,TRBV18,CASSPYGGSTEAFF,TGTGCCAGCTCACCGTACGGAGGCAGCACTGAAGCTTTCTTT
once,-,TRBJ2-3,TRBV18,CASSDRTDTQYF,TGTGCCAGCTCAGACAGAACAGATACGCAGTATTTT
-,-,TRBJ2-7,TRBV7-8,CASTLGGSYEQYF,TGTGCCAGCACCCTGGGGGGATCCTACGAGCAGTACTTC
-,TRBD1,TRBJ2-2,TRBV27,CASSLSQGAYPGELFF,TGTGCCAGCAGTTTATCACAGGGGGCGTACCCCGGGGAGCTGTTTTTT
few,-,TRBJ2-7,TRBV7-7,CASSPSPGSSYEQYF,TGTGCTAGCAGCCCCTCCCCGGGGAGCTCCTACGAGCAGTACTTC
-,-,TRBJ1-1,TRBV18,CASSPGLQSNTEAFF,TGTGCCAGCTCACCGGGACTCCAGTCGAACACTGAAGCTTTCTTT
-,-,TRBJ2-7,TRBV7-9,CASSDLRGEQYF,TGTGCCAGCAGCGATCTCAGGGGCGAGCAGTACTTC
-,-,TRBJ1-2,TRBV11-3,CASSLEGGLGYGYTF,TGTGCCAGCAGCTTAGAAGGGGGATTAGGCTATGGCTACACCTTC
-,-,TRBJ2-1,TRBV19,CASSIMGAHNEQFF,TGTGCCAGTAGTATCATGGGGGCCCACAATGAGCAGTTCTTC
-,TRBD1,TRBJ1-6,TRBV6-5,CASSPRDRVSPLHF,TGTGCCAGCAGTCCTCGGGACAGGGTCTCACCCCTCCACTTT
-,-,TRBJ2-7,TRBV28,CASHRDIPYEQYF,TGTGCCAGCCACCGGGACATTCCCTACGAGCAGTACTTC